This T cell receptor (beta chain) emerged from a study of blood T cells in healthy people across ages. Primed by a sample-barcoded 5' primer and a J-beta primer mix, a second PCR proceeded for 7 to 11 cycles. TCRdb analysed the 5' RACE reads with MiXCR anew, one entry per CDR3 protein. The sample lists some 760,000 distinct CDR3 sequences; roughly 25% were seen once. This clonotype was picked up a small number of times. V was pared by 1 base and J by 2 bases, with 4 bases between. The CDR3 length is 13 residues. Germline V lookup: CDR1 LNHDA, CDR2 SQIVND (reference sequence). The same sample was also studied in work on T cells of mothers and their children.

Input material: blood. The receptor was derived from a boy younger than 18 in good health. V and J are TRBV19 and TRBJ2-3; D ambiguous. In nucleotides, the CDR3 is TGTGCCAGTAGTATAGGGCTCACAGATACGCAGTATTTT. Its translation is CASSIGLTDTQYF. The full variable domain, rest sourced from reference TRBV19 and TRBJ2-3, is DGGITQSPKYLFRKEGQNVTLSCEQNLNHDAMYWYRQDPGQGLRLIYYSQIVNDFQKGDIAEGYSVSREKKESFPLTVTSAQKNPTAFYLCASSIGLTDTQYFGPGTRLTVL.